This TCR beta chain stems from a study of long-term antiretroviral therapy in people with HIV. CDR1 is SGHRS and CDR2 is YFSETQ in the germline V gene. This CDR3 region has 13 residues. V was clipped by 1 base and J by 7 bases, with 9 bases between them. Donors each had at least one pre-ART PBMC sample and at least two post-ART ones. It was version v3.0 of the immunoSEQ assay that was run at survey level. Profiled with immunoSEQ multiplex PCR; TCRdb holds only in-frame clones, not every one. The sample lists 6,000 or so clones, over 75% seen once, with less than 20% in the top ten. The origin of this receptor is a man aged 35 to 55 with HIV. The chain has TRBV5-1 and TRBJ1-5; D gene unclear. This sample comprised unsorted PBMCs, obtained 0.5 years before starting antiretroviral therapy. The CDR3 is CASSLTGEQPQHF. The CDR3 DNA sequence: TGCGCCAGCAGCTTGACGGGTGAGCAGCCCCAGCATTTT.